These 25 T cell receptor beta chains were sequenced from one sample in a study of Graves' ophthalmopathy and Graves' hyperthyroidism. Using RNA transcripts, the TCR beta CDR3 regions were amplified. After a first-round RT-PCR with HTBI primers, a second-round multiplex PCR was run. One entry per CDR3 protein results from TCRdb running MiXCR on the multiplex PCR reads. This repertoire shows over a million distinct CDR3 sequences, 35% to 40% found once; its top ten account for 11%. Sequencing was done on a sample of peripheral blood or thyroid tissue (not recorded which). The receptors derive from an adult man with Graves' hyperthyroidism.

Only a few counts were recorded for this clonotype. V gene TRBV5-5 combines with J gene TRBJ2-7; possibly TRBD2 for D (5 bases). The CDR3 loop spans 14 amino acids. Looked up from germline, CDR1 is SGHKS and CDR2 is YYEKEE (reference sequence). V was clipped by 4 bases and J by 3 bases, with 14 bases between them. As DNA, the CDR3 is TGTGCCAGCAGCCCTAGTTTGGGAGTCTACGAGCAGTACTTC. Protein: CASSPSLGVYEQYF.

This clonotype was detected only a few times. The CDR3 reads CASSFGRGEKETQYF. The DNA for the CDR3 is TGCGCCAGCAGCTTCGGCAGGGGAGAAAAAGAGACCCAGTACTTC. The chain joins TRBV5-1 to TRBJ2-5; weak D call: TRBD1 (6 bases). This CDR3 is built from 15 residues. In germline, CDR1 is SGHRS, CDR2 YFSETQ. V was clipped by 2 bases and J by 3 bases, with 14 bases between them.

In nucleotides, the CDR3 is TGTGCCAGCAGCTTAAAAGGGGGGTCTAGCGGGAGAGTGAATGAGCAGTTCTTC. This sequence encodes CASSLKGGSSGRVNEQFF. The rearrangement joins TRBV7-3 to TRBJ2-1; TRBD2 matches 10 bases. Trimming cost V 1 base and J 7 bases; bases outside gene matches: 13. Germline lookup yields CDR1 SGHTA and CDR2 FQGTGA. CDR3 size: 18 residues.

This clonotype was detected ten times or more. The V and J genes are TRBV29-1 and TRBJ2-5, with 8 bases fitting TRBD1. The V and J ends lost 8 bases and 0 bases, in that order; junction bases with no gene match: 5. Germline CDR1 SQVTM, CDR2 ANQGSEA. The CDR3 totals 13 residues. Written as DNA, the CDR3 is TGCAGCATTCGCAGGGGGCACCAAGAGACCCAGTACTTC. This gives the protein CSIRRGHQETQYF.

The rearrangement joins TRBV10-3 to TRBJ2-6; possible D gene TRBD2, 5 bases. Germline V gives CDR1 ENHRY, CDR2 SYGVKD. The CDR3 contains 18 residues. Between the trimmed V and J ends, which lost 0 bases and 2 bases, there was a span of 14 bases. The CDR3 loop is CAISESGFARAGANVLTF. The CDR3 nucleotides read TGTGCCATCAGTGAGTCAGGCTTCGCGAGGGCTGGGGCCAACGTCCTGACTTTC.

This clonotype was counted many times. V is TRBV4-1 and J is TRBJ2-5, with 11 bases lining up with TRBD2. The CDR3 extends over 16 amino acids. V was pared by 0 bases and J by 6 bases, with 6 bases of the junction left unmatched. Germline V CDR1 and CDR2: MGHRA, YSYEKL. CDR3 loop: CASSQDGSGGVKTQYF. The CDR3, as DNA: TGCGCCAGCAGCCAAGATGGTAGCGGGGGGGTCAAGACCCAGTACTTC.

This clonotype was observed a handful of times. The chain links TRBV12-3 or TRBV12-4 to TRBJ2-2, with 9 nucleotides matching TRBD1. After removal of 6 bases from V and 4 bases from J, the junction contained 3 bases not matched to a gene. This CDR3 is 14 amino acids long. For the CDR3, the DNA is TGTGCCAGCAGGTTGACAGGGGGCACCGGGGAGCTGTTTTTT. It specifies CASRLTGGTGELFF.

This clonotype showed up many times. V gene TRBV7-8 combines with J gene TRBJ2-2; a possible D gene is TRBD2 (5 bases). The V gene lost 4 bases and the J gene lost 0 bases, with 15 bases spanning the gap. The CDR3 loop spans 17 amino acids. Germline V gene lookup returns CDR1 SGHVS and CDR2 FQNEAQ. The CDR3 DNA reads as TGTGCCAGCAGCTCGCCCAGAAGCGGAGCGAACACCGGGGAGCTGTTTTTT. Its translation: CASSSPRSGANTGELFF.

The CDR3 sequence: CASSLLTGGEETQYF. The CDR3 DNA reads TGTGCCAGCAGCTTACTAACGGGGGGGGAAGAGACCCAGTACTTC. The chain recombines TRBV5-4 with TRBJ2-5; TRBD2 matches at 8 bases. J lost 3 bases, V lost 2 bases, and 6 bases had no gene match. The CDR3 extends over 15 amino acids. Germline V gene lookup returns CDR1 SGHNT and CDR2 YYREEE (reference sequence).

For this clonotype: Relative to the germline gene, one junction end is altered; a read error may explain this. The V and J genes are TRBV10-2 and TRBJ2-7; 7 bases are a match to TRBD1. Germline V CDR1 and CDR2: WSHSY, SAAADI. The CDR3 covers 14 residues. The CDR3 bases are TGTGCCAGCATCTCCACCGGGACAGCCTACGAGCAGTACTTC. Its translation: CASISTGTAYEQYF.

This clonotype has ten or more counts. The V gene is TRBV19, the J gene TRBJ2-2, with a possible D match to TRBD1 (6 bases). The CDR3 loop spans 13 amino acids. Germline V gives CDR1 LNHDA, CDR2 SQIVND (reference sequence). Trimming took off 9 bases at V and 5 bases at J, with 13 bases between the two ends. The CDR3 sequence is CASSSRGTGELFF. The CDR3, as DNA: TGTGCCAGCAGTTCCAGGGGAACCGGGGAGCTGTTTTTT.

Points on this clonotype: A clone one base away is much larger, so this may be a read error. The CDR3 reads CASSLVANSLLHF. DNA of the CDR3: TGTGCCAGCAGCTTAGTCGCGAATTCACTCCTCCACTTT. The gene calls are TRBV7-2 and TRBJ1-6; no clear D gene. The V gene's germline CDR1 is SGHTA and CDR2 FQGNSA. This CDR3 is 13 amino acids long.

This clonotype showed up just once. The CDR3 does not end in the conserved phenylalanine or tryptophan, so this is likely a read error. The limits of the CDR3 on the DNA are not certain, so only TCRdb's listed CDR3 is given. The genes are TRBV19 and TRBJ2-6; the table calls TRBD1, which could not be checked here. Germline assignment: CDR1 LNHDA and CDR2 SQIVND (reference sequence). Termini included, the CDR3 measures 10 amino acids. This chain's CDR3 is CASSIGLLGT.

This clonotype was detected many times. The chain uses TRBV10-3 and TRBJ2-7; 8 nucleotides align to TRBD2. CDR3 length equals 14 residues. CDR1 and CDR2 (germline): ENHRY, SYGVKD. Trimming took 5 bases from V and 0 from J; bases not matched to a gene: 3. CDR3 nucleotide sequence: TGTGCCATCAGTCTGACTAGCGACTCCTACGAGCAGTACTTC. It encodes CAISLTSDSYEQYF.

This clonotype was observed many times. The CDR3 loop reads CASSWVNEKLFF. CDR3 DNA sequence: TGTGCCAGCAGCTGGGTGAATGAAAAACTGTTTTTT. The rearrangement uses TRBV11-2 and TRBJ1-4; D call uncertain. V shed 4 bases and J shed 5 bases, with 5 bases lying between them. Germline assignment: CDR1 SGHAT and CDR2 FQNNGV. This CDR3 comprises 12 residues.

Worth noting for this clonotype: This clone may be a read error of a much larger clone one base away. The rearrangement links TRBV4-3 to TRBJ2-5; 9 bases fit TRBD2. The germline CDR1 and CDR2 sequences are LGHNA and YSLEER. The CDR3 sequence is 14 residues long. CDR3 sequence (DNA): TGCGCCAGCAGCCAACGACTAGCGGAAGAGACCCGGTACTTC. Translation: CASSQRLAEETRYF.

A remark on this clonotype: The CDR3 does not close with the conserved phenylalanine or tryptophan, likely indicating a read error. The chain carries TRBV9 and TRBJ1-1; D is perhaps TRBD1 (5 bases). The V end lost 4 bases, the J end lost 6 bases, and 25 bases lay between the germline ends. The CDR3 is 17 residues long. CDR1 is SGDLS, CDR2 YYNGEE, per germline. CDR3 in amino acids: CASSLNPGEGKPAEAFL. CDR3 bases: TGTGCCAGCAGCTTAAACCCGGGGGAGGGGAAGCCGGCTGAAGCTTTCCTT.

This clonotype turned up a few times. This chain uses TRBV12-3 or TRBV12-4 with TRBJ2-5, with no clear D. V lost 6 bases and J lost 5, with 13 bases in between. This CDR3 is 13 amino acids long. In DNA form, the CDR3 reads TGTGCCAGCAGCTCATCTTGGGGTGAGACCCAGTACTTC. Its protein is CASSSSWGETQYF.

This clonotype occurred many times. The CDR3 DNA is TGTGCCAGCAGGGGGGATAGCGTCGAGACCGGGGAGCTGTTTTTT. This codes for CASRGDSVETGELFF. The chain links TRBV7-6 to TRBJ2-2; the D call may be TRBD1 or TRBD2 (5 bases each). V gave up 6 bases and J gave up 5 bases, with 16 bases separating them. This CDR3 is 15 amino acids long. Germline values: CDR1 SGHVS, CDR2 FNYEAQ.

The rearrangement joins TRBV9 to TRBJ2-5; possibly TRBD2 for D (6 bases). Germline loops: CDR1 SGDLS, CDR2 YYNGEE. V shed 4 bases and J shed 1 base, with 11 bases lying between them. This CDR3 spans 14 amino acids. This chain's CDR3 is CASSSTRAQETQYF. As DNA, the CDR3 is TGTGCCAGCAGCTCGACTAGGGCCCAAGAGACCCAGTACTTC.

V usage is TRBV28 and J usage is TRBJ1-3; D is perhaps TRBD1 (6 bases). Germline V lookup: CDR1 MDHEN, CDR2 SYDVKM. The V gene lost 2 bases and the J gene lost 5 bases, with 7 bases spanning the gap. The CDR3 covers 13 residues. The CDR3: CASSLTGRNTIYF. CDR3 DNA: TGTGCCAGCAGTTTAACAGGGCGAAACACCATATATTTT.

The CDR3 spells CASRPDRDQETQYF. The CDR3 bases are TGTGCCAGCAGGCCAGACAGGGACCAAGAGACCCAGTACTTC. J is TRBJ2-5 and V is TRBV7-2; 7 bases fit TRBD1. V shed 6 bases and J 0 bases; nucleotides not matched to a gene: 4. This CDR3 spans 14 amino acids. CDR1 is SGHTA, CDR2 FQGNSA, per germline.

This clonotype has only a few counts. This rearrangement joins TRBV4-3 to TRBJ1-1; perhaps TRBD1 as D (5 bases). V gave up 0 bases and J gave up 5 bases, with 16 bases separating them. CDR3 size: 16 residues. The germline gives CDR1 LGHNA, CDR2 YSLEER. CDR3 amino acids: CASSQDSWAGYTEAFF. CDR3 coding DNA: TGCGCCAGCAGCCAAGATTCCTGGGCAGGGTATACTGAAGCTTTCTTT.

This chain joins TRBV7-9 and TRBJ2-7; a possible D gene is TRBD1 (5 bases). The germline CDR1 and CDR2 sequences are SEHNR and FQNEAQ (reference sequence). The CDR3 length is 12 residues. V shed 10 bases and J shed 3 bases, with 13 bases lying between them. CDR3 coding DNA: TGTGCCACCGGCCGTCAGGGCTACGAGCAGTACTTC. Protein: CATGRQGYEQYF.

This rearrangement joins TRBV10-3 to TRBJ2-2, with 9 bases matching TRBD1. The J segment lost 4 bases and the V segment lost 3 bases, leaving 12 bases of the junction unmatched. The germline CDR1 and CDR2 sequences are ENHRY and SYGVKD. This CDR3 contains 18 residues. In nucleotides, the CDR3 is TGTGCCATCAGTGAACCCTCCCCCGGGACAGGGTTCACCGGGGAGCTGTTTTTT. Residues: CAISEPSPGTGFTGELFF.